This entry lists 15 T cell receptor beta chains sequenced from one sample in a study of Ad26.COV2.S vaccination and SARS-CoV-2 variants. This table comes from immunoSEQ multiplex PCR, and its TCRdb copy is limited to in-frame clones, with some not included. This repertoire shows about 350,000 clones, 85% found once; its top ten account for 3.3%. As for treatment: 15 to 20 received Ad26.COV2.S at low or high dose, single or two shots; roughly five received placebo; per-sample allocation not given. All samples were drawn on day 63, counting from the first vaccine or placebo injection. Sequencing used peripheral blood, obtained in a trial of Ad26.COV2.S vaccine versus placebo. These receptors were obtained from a person aged 18-60 years who received the Ad26.COV2.S COVID-19 vaccine or a placebo.

The chain carries TRBV15 and TRBJ1-2; D ambiguous. Germline V gene lookup returns CDR1 LNHNV and CDR2 YYDKDF (reference sequence). The length of the CDR3 is 15 residues. V lost 2 bases to trimming and J lost 8 bases, with 18 bases between them. In DNA form, the CDR3 reads TGTGCCACCAGCAGAACCTCGGGCCTAATGGAGGGCTACACCTTC. Translating gives CATSRTSGLMEGYTF.

J is TRBJ2-5 and V is TRBV6-5; 8 bases line up with TRBD1. The ends lost 8 bases at V and 4 bases at J; junction bases unmatched: 12. The V gene's germline CDR1 is MNHEY and CDR2 SVGAGI. The CDR3 is 15 residues long. The CDR3 protein is CASLVRDRGGETQYF. The CDR3 DNA is TGTGCCAGCCTAGTCCGTGACAGGGGAGGAGAGACCCAGTACTTC.

This chain uses TRBV27 with TRBJ2-1; 9 positions agree with TRBD1. J gave up 6 bases and V 4 bases, and 4 bases lay outside the gene matches. This CDR3 contains 14 residues. Germline V gives CDR1 MNHEY, CDR2 SMNVEV (reference sequence). The CDR3 loop is CASSYRGQRNEQFF. The DNA of the CDR3 is TGTGCCAGCAGTTACAGGGGGCAGCGCAATGAGCAGTTCTTC.

The J gene is TRBJ1-4, the V gene TRBV21-1; the table's D gene call, TRBD1, was not cross checked with the DNA. TRBV21-1 is labeled a pseudogene. The CDR3 has 15 residues. CDR3 DNA: TGTGCCAGCAGCGCACCGGGACAGCCTAATGAAAAACTGTTTTTT. Its translation: CASSAPGQPNEKLFF.

The rearrangement joins TRBV7-2 to TRBJ1-6; 9 nucleotides line up with TRBD1. The V segment lost 5 bases and the J segment 8 bases; nucleotides outside the gene matches: 10. The CDR3 runs 16 residues. Germline loops: CDR1 SGHTA, CDR2 FQGNSA. CDR3 DNA: TGTGCCAGCAGCCAGGGGACAGGGACCCGTTATTCACCCCTCCACTTT. Its protein is CASSQGTGTRYSPLHF.

The rearrangement links TRBV28 to TRBJ2-7; no reliable D call. The CDR3 has 13 amino acids. Germline loops: CDR1 MDHEN, CDR2 SYDVKM. Trimming pared 5 bases from V and 0 bases from J, leaving 8 bases between. The CDR3: CASSRISSYEQYF. The CDR3 region has the DNA TGTGCCAGCAGTAGAATCAGCTCCTACGAGCAGTACTTC.

The rearrangement joins TRBV19 to TRBJ1-3, with a possible D match to TRBD1 (6 bases). The V and J ends lost 10 bases and 0 bases respectively, with 16 bases between them. The CDR3 runs 15 residues. Germline CDR1 LNHDA, CDR2 SQIVND (reference sequence). The chain's CDR3 is CATRQDGFSGNTIYF. CDR3 sequence (DNA): TGTGCCACCCGACAGGACGGGTTCTCTGGAAACACCATATATTTT.

CDR3 sequence reads: CATSDLETQETQYF. CDR3 in DNA: TGTGCCACCAGTGATTTGGAGACACAGGAGACCCAGTACTTC. The chain has TRBV24-1 and TRBJ2-5; D gene unclear. The germline V gene encodes CDR1 KGHDR and CDR2 SFDVKD. Deletions cut 0 bases from V and 5 bases from J, with 9 bases between. The CDR3 sequence is 14 residues long.

This sequence joins TRBV25-1 and TRBJ2-3; D gene uncertain. The CDR3 extends over 15 amino acids. Germline-derived CDR1 and CDR2 are MGHDK and SYGVNS. Trimming removed 1 base from V and 0 bases from J, with 8 bases in between. In DNA, the CDR3 is TGTGCCAGCAGTGAATCGGCGGTGAGCACAGATACGCAGTATTTT. Translating gives CASSESAVSTDTQYF. The whole variable domain, filled in from reference TRBV25-1 and TRBJ2-3, reads EADIYQTPRYLVIGTGKKITLECSQTMGHDKMYWYQQDPGMELHLIHYSYGVNSTEKGDLSSESTVSRIRTEHFPLTLESARPSHTSQYLCASSESAVSTDTQYFGPGTRLTVL.

This rearrangement joins TRBV5-6 to TRBJ1-5, with D unresolved. V dropped 4 bases and J dropped 7 bases, with 9 bases sitting between them. CDR1 SGHDT and CDR2 YYEEEE come from the germline V gene. This CDR3 has 12 residues. This chain's CDR3 is CASSTFGQPQHF. In DNA form, the CDR3 reads TGTGCCAGCAGCACTTTTGGGCAGCCCCAGCATTTT.

The chain carries TRBV5-6 and TRBJ2-1; 7 nucleotides line up with TRBD1. This CDR3 spans 13 amino acids. Germline CDR1 SGHDT, CDR2 YYEEEE. The J segment lost 10 bases and the V segment lost 4 bases, leaving 8 bases of the junction unmatched. The CDR3 DNA follows: TGTGCCAGCAGCCCGACAGGGCCCAGGGAGCAGTTCTTC. It specifies CASSPTGPREQFF.

This sequence joins TRBV11-2 and TRBJ1-2; 8 bases are shared with TRBD1. Per germline, CDR1 SGHAT and CDR2 FQNNGV. J was trimmed by 1 base and V by 4 bases; bases with no gene match: 5. This CDR3 is built from 15 residues. The CDR3 reads CASSSYRGFNYGYTF. The CDR3 region has the DNA TGTGCCAGCAGCTCTTACAGGGGGTTTAACTATGGCTACACCTTC.

This clone occurred many times. The V gene is TRBV11-2, the J gene TRBJ2-1; no reliable D call. The CDR3 consists of 12 residues. Trimming stripped 0 bases from V and 4 bases from J, with 1 base between. Germline assignment: CDR1 SGHAT and CDR2 FQNNGV. CDR3 DNA: TGTGCCAGCAGCTTAGAGTACAATGAGCAGTTCTTC. Its protein product is CASSLEYNEQFF.

This rearrangement joins TRBV12-5 to TRBJ2-7, with TRBD1 matching 9 bases. The CDR3 contains 14 residues. The V segment lost 6 bases and the J segment 3 bases; nucleotides outside the gene matches: 6. In germline, CDR1 is LGHNT, CDR2 FRNRAP. The CDR3 region is CASGPGTGNYEQYF. Here the CDR3 DNA reads TGTGCTAGTGGCCCCGGGACAGGGAACTACGAGCAGTACTTC.

The gene calls are TRBV15 and TRBJ2-1; D not certain. Per the germline V gene, CDR1 is LNHNV and CDR2 is YYDKDF (reference sequence). Trimming stripped 0 bases from V and 0 bases from J, with 12 bases between. The CDR3 sequence is 17 residues long. As DNA, the CDR3 is TGTGCCACCAGCAGAGATAGGAGTTTAAGCTCCTACAATGAGCAGTTCTTC. This codes for CATSRDRSLSSYNEQFF. Based on the CDR3 plus reference TRBV15 and TRBJ2-1, the full variable domain is DAMVIQNPRYQVTQFGKPVTLSCSQTLNHNVMYWYQQKSSQAPKLLFHYYDKDFNNEADTPDNFQSRRPNTSFCFLDIRSPGLGDTAMYLCATSRDRSLSSYNEQFFGPGTRLTVL.